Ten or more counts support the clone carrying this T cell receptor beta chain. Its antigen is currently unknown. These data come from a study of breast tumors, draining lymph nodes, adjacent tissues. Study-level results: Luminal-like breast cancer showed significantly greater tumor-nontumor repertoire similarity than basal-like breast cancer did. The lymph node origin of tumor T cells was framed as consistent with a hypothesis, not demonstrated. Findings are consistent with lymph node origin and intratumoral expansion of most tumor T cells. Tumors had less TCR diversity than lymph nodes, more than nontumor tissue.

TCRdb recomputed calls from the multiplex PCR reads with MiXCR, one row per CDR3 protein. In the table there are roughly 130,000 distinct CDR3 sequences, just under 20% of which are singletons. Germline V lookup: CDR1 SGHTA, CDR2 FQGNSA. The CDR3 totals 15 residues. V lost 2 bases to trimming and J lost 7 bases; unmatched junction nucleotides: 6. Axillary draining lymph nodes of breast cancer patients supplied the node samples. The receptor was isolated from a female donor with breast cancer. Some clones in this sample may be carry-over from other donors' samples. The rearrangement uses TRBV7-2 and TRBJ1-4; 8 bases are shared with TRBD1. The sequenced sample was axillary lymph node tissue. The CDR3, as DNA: TGTGCCAGCAGCTTATTAGGGACAGGTCGTGAAAAACTGTTTTTT. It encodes CASSLLGTGREKLFF.